Listed below are T cell receptor beta chains from one sample, sequenced in a study of PD-1 blockade in classical Hodgkin lymphoma. Profiled with immunoSEQ multiplex PCR; TCRdb holds only in-frame clones, not every one. Here the sample spans tens of thousands of clones, 85% to 90% being singletons. This specimen consisted of CD4+ T cells from blood, obtained before the fourth cycle of nivolumab. The receptors here all came from a human donor with classical Hodgkin lymphoma. The CDR3 runs from the conserved cysteine through the conserved F or W. Each record gives: J gene, D gene, clone size, V gene, CDR3 DNA, CDR3 protein. The D gene is left open where the match is weak. The listing skips clone size in some rows; elsewhere it reads once, few, many or a size class.

>TRBJ2-1|NA|NA|TRBV5-1
TGCGCCAGCGCGGAGGACAATGAGCAGTTCTTC
CASAEDNEQFF
>TRBJ1-2|TRBD1|NA|TRBV28
TGTGCCAGCAGTTTCCCCAGGGACAGCCTCATCTATGGCTACACCTTC
CASSFPRDSLIYGYTF
>TRBJ2-2|NA|NA|TRBV19
TGTGCCAGCCATCTAGGGGGTACCGGGGAGCTGTTTTTT
CASHLGGTGELFF
>TRBJ1-1|NA|NA|TRBV29-1
TGCAGCGTTTTCGACCCGGGCACTGAAGCTTTCTTT
CSVFDPGTEAFF
>TRBJ2-1|TRBD2|NA|TRBV14
TGTGCCAGCAGCCAAGTAGGTAGCGGGAGCTACAATGAGCAGTTCTTC
CASSQVGSGSYNEQFF
>TRBJ2-1|TRBD2|NA|TRBV29-1
TGCAGCGTTGAAGATCTCCCTCGCGGGAGGAGTGGCAATGAGCAGTTCTTC
CSVEDLPRGRSGNEQFF
>TRBJ2-7|NA|NA|TRBV11-2
TGTGCCAGCAGCACTCCCCGGGGGGCCTGGCACGAGCAGTACTTC
CASSTPRGAWHEQYF
>TRBJ2-3|NA|NA|TRBV6-1
TGTGCCAGCAGTGATGGGGGGACCACAAGCACAGATACGCAGTATTTT
CASSDGGTTSTDTQYF
>TRBJ1-3|NA|once|TRBV27
TGTGCCAGCAGTCGAAAAGGACCCCACTCTGGAAACACCATATATTTT
CASSRKGPHSGNTIYF
>TRBJ2-7|NA|NA|TRBV25-1
TGTGCCAGCAGTGGGGACAATTTTAGACGCTACGGGTGGGAGTACTTC
CASSGDNFRRYGWEYF
>TRBJ1-5|NA|NA|TRBV28
TGTGCCGCCGCTCCGGGTCAGAGCCTCTATAGCAATCAGCCCCAGCATTTT
CAAAPGQSLYSNQPQHF
>TRBJ2-1|TRBD2|NA|TRBV28
TGTGCCAGCAGAACTACTAGCGGGAGGGGACGATACAATGAGCAGTTCTTC
CASRTTSGRGRYNEQFF
>TRBJ2-7|TRBD2|NA|TRBV28
TGTGCCAGCAGTTCACCTGGGACTATGGGCTACGAGCAGTACTTC
CASSSPGTMGYEQYF
>TRBJ2-1|NA|NA|TRBV5-4
TGTGCCAGCAGCCCCGAGGGAAATCCCAAGACCTACAATGAGCAGTTCTTC
CASSPEGNPKTYNEQFF
>TRBJ2-1|NA|NA|TRBV18
TGTGCCAGCTCACAGATACTAGTTTCCTACAATGAGCAGTTCTTC
CASSQILVSYNEQFF
>TRBJ1-3|NA|NA|TRBV10-2
TGCGCCAGCAGTCATCTTCGGGCGGGGATTACTGGAAACACCATATATTTT
CASSHLRAGITGNTIYF
>TRBJ1-5|TRBD1|NA|TRBV6-1
TGTGCCAGCAGTGAGATTACAGGGGGCCAAACATCCTATCAGCCCCAGCATTTT
CASSEITGGQTSYQPQHF
>TRBJ2-1|TRBD2|NA|TRBV10-3
TGTGCCATCAGTCAACCTAGCGGGTCCTACAATGAGCAGTTCTTC
CAISQPSGSYNEQFF
>TRBJ2-2|NA|NA|TRBV21-1
TGTGCCAGCAGCACGAGCGGGAGGGAGGGTACTTCGAACACCGGGGAGCTGTTTTTT
CASSTSGREGTSNTGELFF
>TRBJ2-5|NA|NA|TRBV5-6
TGTGCCAGCAGCTCTACTAGTGAGGAGACCCAGTACTTC
CASSSTSEETQYF
>TRBJ2-1|TRBD2|NA|TRBV15
TGTGCCACCAGCAGACCCGGACTAGCGGGAGGGTCCAATGAGCAGTTCTTC
CATSRPGLAGGSNEQFF
>TRBJ2-2|NA|NA|TRBV18
TGTGCCAGCTCACCACGAGACACATTCTCGACGGAGCTGTTTTTT
CASSPRDTFSTELFF
>TRBJ2-1|TRBD2|NA|TRBV7-9
TGTGCCAGCAGCTTAGATCTAGCGGGAGTGTACTCCTACAATGAGCAGTTCTTC
CASSLDLAGVYSYNEQFF
>TRBJ1-2|NA|NA|TRBV4-1
TGCGCCAGCAGCCAGGTCTTAGGGGTCAGAGGCTACACCTTC
CASSQVLGVRGYTF
>TRBJ1-5|NA|NA|TRBV7-2
TGTGCCAGCAGCGGGGGGGGTCTTCAGCCCCAGCATTTT
CASSGGGLQPQHF
>TRBJ2-7|TRBD1|once|TRBV15
TGTGCCACCAGCAGAACAGCGACAGGGGGCAATTGCTACGAGCAGTACTTC
CATSRTATGGNCYEQYF
>TRBJ1-1|NA|NA|TRBV4-1
TGCGCCAGCAGCCACCAGGGTTCGGTAGATGAAGCTTTCTTT
CASSHQGSVDEAFF
>TRBJ1-2|TRBD1|once|TRBV18
TGTGCCAGCTCACCCTTCGGGGCAGGGGGCTTGGGCTACACCTTC
CASSPFGAGGLGYTF
>TRBJ2-1|NA|NA|TRBV9
TGTGCCAGCAGCGTTCAGAGCACCAAAGGGGATGAGCAGTTCTTC
CASSVQSTKGDEQFF
>TRBJ2-1|NA|NA|TRBV19
TGTGCCAGTAGTAAACATGGGGAGCAGTTCTTC
CASSKHGEQFF
>TRBJ2-1|NA|NA|TRBV5-4
TGTGCCAGCAGCACGTATTGGGATGAGCAGTTCTTC
CASSTYWDEQFF
>TRBJ1-5|NA|NA|TRBV28
TGTGCCAGCACCCCTCGGGGATCAGGCGCTCAGCCCCAGCATTTT
CASTPRGSGAQPQHF
>TRBJ2-7|TRBD2|NA|TRBV29-1
TGCAGCGTTGGGCCGTCGGCTAGCGGGAGTCTCTACGAGCAGTACTTC
CSVGPSASGSLYEQYF
>TRBJ2-7|TRBD1|NA|TRBV15
TGTGCCACCGCTCGGGACAGGGGGACCTACGAGCAGTACTTC
CATARDRGTYEQYF
>TRBJ2-1|TRBD1|NA|TRBV4-1
TGCGCCAGCAGCCTGAAAACGGCGGACAGGGTAAACAATGAGCAGTTCTTC
CASSLKTADRVNNEQFF
>TRBJ1-2|NA|NA|TRBV21-1
TGTGCCAGCAGCAAAAAACAGGCGAACTATGGCTACACCTTC
CASSKKQANYGYTF
>TRBJ1-1|NA|NA|TRBV5-1
TGCGCCAGCACGCCCTCGAGGGATAACACTGAAGCTTTCTTT
CASTPSRDNTEAFF
>TRBJ1-1|NA|NA|TRBV7-2
TGTGCCAGCAGCTTCGGCCCGACTGGAACTGAAGCTTTCTTT
CASSFGPTGTEAFF
>TRBJ1-1|NA|NA|TRBV2
TGTGCCAGCAGTGCAGGGTTGTCCACTGAAGCTTTCTTT
CASSAGLSTEAFF
>TRBJ2-7|TRBD2|NA|TRBV18
TGTGCCAGCTCCCCTCAGGGAGGGGCCGCGTACGAGCAGTACTTC
CASSPQGGAAYEQYF
>TRBJ2-6|NA|once|TRBV5-6
TGTGCCAGCAGCTTGGCTGGGGCCAACGTCCTGACTTTC
CASSLAGANVLTF
>TRBJ2-7|NA|NA|TRBV28
TGTGCCAGCAGTCTTGCGAACGAGCAGTACTTC
CASSLANEQYF
>TRBJ2-1|NA|NA|TRBV11-2
TGTGCCAGCAGCTTAAGGCGAGGGAGCTCCTACAATGAGCAGTTCTTC
CASSLRRGSSYNEQFF
>TRBJ2-7|NA|few|TRBV6-5
TGTGCCACTGCCGTGAGCAGGGTAGGCGAGCAGTACTTC
CATAVSRVGEQYF
>TRBJ2-3|NA|NA|TRBV5-1
TGCGCCAGCAGTTATCAAACAGATACGCAGTATTTT
CASSYQTDTQYF
>TRBJ2-4|TRBD1|NA|TRBV5-1
TGCGCCAGCAGCTTGGACAGGGGTAATGGACTAGCCAAAAACATTCAGTACTTC
CASSLDRGNGLAKNIQYF
>TRBJ1-2|TRBD1|once|TRBV29-1
TGCAGCGTTCTGACAGGGGGCGACGGCTACACCTTC
CSVLTGGDGYTF
>TRBJ1-1|TRBD1|NA|TRBV19
TGTGCCAGTCGCGGGACGGGACAGTCGACTGAAGCTTTCTTT
CASRGTGQSTEAFF
>TRBJ2-5|NA|NA|TRBV6-1
TGTGCCAGCTTATTGATCTTGGGGGACCAAGAGACCCAGTACTTC
CASLLILGDQETQYF
>TRBJ1-2|NA|NA|TRBV7-9
TGTGCCAGCAGCTCACGACAGGATGGCTACACCTTC
CASSSRQDGYTF